Listed here are 21 T cell receptor beta chains from one sample, sequenced in a study of shared clonotypes between healthy human individuals. The table came from immunoSEQ multiplex PCR; TCRdb's copy has only in-frame clones and leaves some out. The sample shows 700,000 or so clones, about three quarters of them seen only once. Sequencing was carried out using memory CD4+ T cells sorted from blood. The subset is: CD45RA-negative fraction. These receptors were taken from a woman aged 25 to 39 in good health.

This rearrangement joins TRBV10-2 to TRBJ1-5; D not certain. V gave up 2 bases and J gave up 5 bases, with 10 bases separating them. This CDR3 comprises 14 residues. CDR1 and CDR2 (germline): WSHSY, SAAADI. The CDR3 sequence is CASSESGRYQPQHF. Written as DNA, the CDR3 is TGCGCCAGCAGTGAGAGTGGCAGGTATCAGCCCCAGCATTTT.

There are a few counts of this clone. This rearrangement joins TRBV28 to TRBJ1-2; TRBD1 aligns across 9 bases. Germline V gene lookup returns CDR1 MDHEN and CDR2 SYDVKM. V shed 5 bases, J shed 4 bases, and the junction held 8 bases outside the gene matches. This CDR3 comprises 15 residues. The CDR3 DNA reads as TGTGCCAGCAGTATCGAACAGGGGGCTTCCTATGGCTACACCTTC. Translation gives CASSIEQGASYGYTF.

This clone was counted once. The V and J genes are TRBV5-1 and TRBJ2-3; no reliable D call. The CDR3 runs 16 residues. The V gene's germline CDR1 is SGHRS and CDR2 YFSETQ. Between the trimmed V and J ends, which lost 2 bases and 0 bases, there was a span of 13 bases. The CDR3 DNA sequence: TGCGCCAGCAGCTTAGGTAACTCTTTAAGCACAGATACGCAGTATTTT. The encoded protein is CASSLGNSLSTDTQYF. The full variable domain, in which reference TRBV5-1 and TRBJ2-3 provide the parts outside the CDR3, is KAGVTQTPRYLIKTRGQQVTLSCSPISGHRSVSWYQQTPGQGLQFLFEYFSETQRNKGNFPGRFSGRQFSNSRSEMNVSTLELGDSALYLCASSLGNSLSTDTQYFGPGTRLTVL.

The chain uses TRBV25-1 and TRBJ2-7; a weak D match, TRBD2 (6 bases). V lost 3 bases, J lost 0 bases, and 9 bases lay in between. Germline CDR1 reads MGHDK; CDR2 reads SYGVNS. The CDR3 spans 14 residues. Here the CDR3 DNA reads TGTGCCAGCAGTGACCGGGACTCCTCCTACGAGCAGTACTTC. This gives the protein CASSDRDSSYEQYF.

This clone was observed a few times. The chain carries TRBV7-8 and TRBJ1-2, with 11 nucleotides matching TRBD1. Looked up from germline, CDR1 is SGHVS and CDR2 is FQNEAQ. CDR3 length equals 15 residues. J was trimmed by 3 bases and V by 2 bases; bases with no gene match: 2. CDR3 sequence (DNA): TGTGCCAGCAGCTTAAGGGACAGGGGGGACTATGGCTACACCTTC. Translation: CASSLRDRGDYGYTF.

The rearrangement joins TRBV5-4 to TRBJ2-3; TRBD1 might be the D (6 bases). V dropped 4 bases and J dropped 4 bases, with 19 bases sitting between them. The germline CDR1 and CDR2 sequences are SGHNT and YYREEE (reference sequence). The CDR3 totals 16 residues. CDR3 DNA: TGTGCCAGCAGCCGACGGGACAATCCTGGCGCAGATACGCAGTATTTT. The encoded protein is CASSRRDNPGADTQYF.

The chain couples TRBV28 to TRBJ2-7, with D perhaps given as TRBD1 or TRBD2 (6 bases each). Trimming cost V 3 bases and J 2 bases, with 17 bases left between them. The CDR3 has 16 residues. Germline V CDR1 and CDR2: MDHEN, SYDVKM. CDR3 nucleotides: TGTGCCAGCAGTTTTGAGGCGGGGCAGGGGCCCTACGAGCAGTACTTC. Its translation is CASSFEAGQGPYEQYF.

The rearrangement joins TRBV15 to TRBJ2-7; D possibly corresponds to TRBD2 (6 bases). The CDR3 spans 18 residues. V was shortened by 2 bases and J by 3 bases, with 23 bases between the two germline ends. CDR1 LNHNV and CDR2 YYDKDF come from the germline V gene (reference sequence). Here the CDR3 DNA reads TGTGCCACCAGCAGATTTAATGGGGGAATAGGGGAGGACTACGAGCAGTACTTC. The encoded protein is CATSRFNGGIGEDYEQYF.

This chain links TRBV30 with TRBJ2-1, with 11 bases lining up with TRBD2. J lost 6 bases, V lost 0 bases, and 7 bases had no gene match. Looked up from germline, CDR1 is GTSNPN and CDR2 is SVGIG (reference sequence). The CDR3 spans 16 residues. The CDR3 DNA sequence: TGTGCCTGGAGTGTAGGACCGGGACTAGCGGCCAATGAGCAGTTCTTC. Translated: CAWSVGPGLAANEQFF.

The V call is TRBV9, the J call TRBJ2-5, with 9 nucleotides matching TRBD2. The DNA end is a closer match to TRBJ2-7, so the J assignment may be wrong. The V gene's germline CDR1 is SGDLS and CDR2 YYNGEE. CDR3 length: 15 residues. The CDR3: CASSVGRFSGSEQYF. For the CDR3, the DNA is TGTGCCAGCAGCGTAGGTCGGTTTAGCGGGAGCGAGCAGTACTTC.

This clone was recorded once. This rearrangement joins TRBV28 to TRBJ1-4, with a weak D call TRBD1 (6 bases). Trimming cost V 5 bases and J 8 bases, with 12 bases left between them. This CDR3 spans 13 amino acids. From germline, CDR1 is MDHEN and CDR2 SYDVKM. CDR3 region: CASSGGRLEKLFF. CDR3 in DNA: TGTGCCAGCAGTGGGGGGCGACTCGAAAAACTGTTTTTT.

The rearrangement uses TRBV28 and TRBJ2-7, with 10 bases identical to TRBD1. Trimming removed 6 bases from V and 4 bases from J; junction bases left unmatched: 9. The CDR3 covers 15 residues. Per the germline V gene, CDR1 is MDHEN and CDR2 is SYDVKM. The CDR3 spells CASRPSAGQGYEQYF. The CDR3 region has the DNA TGTGCCAGCAGGCCCAGTGCGGGACAGGGGTACGAGCAGTACTTC.

This clone was found a few times. The chain uses TRBV6-5 and TRBJ1-2; 9 nucleotides align to TRBD1. CDR1 is MNHEY, CDR2 SVGAGI, per germline. The length of the CDR3 is 15 residues. V was clipped by 7 bases and J by 2 bases; unmatched bases: 8. The CDR3 DNA reads as TGTGCCAGCAAGGTCAGGGACAGGGCAAACTATGGCTACACCTTC. Translated, it gives CASKVRDRANYGYTF.

The chain combines TRBV5-1 with TRBJ2-7, with unresolved D. This CDR3 comprises 13 residues. The germline V gene has CDR1 SGHRS and CDR2 YFSETQ. Trimming removed 0 bases from V and 0 bases from J, with 4 bases in between. The CDR3 sequence: CASSLVLSYEQYF. In DNA form, the CDR3 reads TGCGCCAGCAGCTTGGTCCTCTCCTACGAGCAGTACTTC.

J is TRBJ2-5 and V is TRBV27, with D unresolved. The length of the CDR3 is 13 residues. The germline gives CDR1 MNHEY, CDR2 SMNVEV (reference sequence). Deletions cut 6 bases from V and 2 bases from J, with 10 bases between. This chain's CDR3 is CASRSEAQETQYF. CDR3 nucleotide sequence: TGTGCCAGCAGGTCGGAAGCACAAGAGACCCAGTACTTC.

The V call is TRBV6-1, the J call TRBJ2-7, with a possible D match to TRBD2 (6 bases). Germline lookup yields CDR1 MNHNS and CDR2 SASEGT. Trimming took off 2 bases at V and 4 bases at J, with 12 bases between the two ends. The CDR3 is 14 amino acids. The CDR3 DNA reads as TGTGCCAGCAGTGAAACCCCAGGGAGGTACGAGCAGTACTTC. This sequence encodes CASSETPGRYEQYF.

The chain links TRBV29-1 to TRBJ1-3, with D hard to call. V lost 4 bases, J lost 2 bases, and 12 bases lay in between. Per germline, CDR1 SQVTM and CDR2 ANQGSEA. The CDR3 runs 14 residues. CDR3 coding DNA: TGCAGCGTTGTTTTGGATCTAGCTGGAAACACCATATATTTT. Its protein product is CSVVLDLAGNTIYF.

This clone came up once. V is TRBV11-1 and J is TRBJ1-1; 7 nucleotides align to TRBD1. CDR1 is SGHAT, CDR2 FQDESV, per germline (reference sequence). The CDR3 has 16 amino acids. Trimming cost V 5 bases and J 0 bases; bases outside gene matches: 9. CDR3 sequence reads: CASSPTGTTMNTEAFF. In nucleotides, the CDR3 is TGTGCCAGCAGCCCGACAGGGACGACAATGAACACTGAAGCTTTCTTT.

This clone has just a few counts. This chain joins TRBV19 and TRBJ1-4; TRBD1 agrees at 8 bases. The J segment lost 6 bases and the V segment lost 4 bases, leaving 10 bases of the junction unmatched. The CDR3 is made up of 16 amino acids. The germline V gene encodes CDR1 LNHDA and CDR2 SQIVND (reference sequence). The CDR3 loop reads CASSKQGATSHEKLFF. The CDR3 DNA is TGTGCCAGTAGTAAGCAGGGGGCCACCTCGCATGAAAAACTGTTTTTT.

V and J are TRBV5-1 and TRBJ1-2; 7 bases are shared with TRBD1. Germline V lookup: CDR1 SGHRS, CDR2 YFSETQ. The trim removed 2 bases at V and 3 bases at J, leaving 4 bases unmatched. The CDR3 is 14 amino acids. The CDR3 DNA reads as TGCGCCAGCAGCTTTACCGACAGGGACTATGGCTACACCTTC. Its translation is CASSFTDRDYGYTF.

This chain uses TRBV28 with TRBJ2-3, with D hard to call. Germline V CDR1 and CDR2: MDHEN, SYDVKM. V lost 3 bases, J lost 6 bases, and 19 bases lay in between. The CDR3 runs 16 residues. The CDR3 is CASSLSGASKSDTQYF. The DNA of the CDR3 is TGTGCCAGCAGTTTGTCCGGTGCCTCAAAGTCGGATACGCAGTATTTT.